These 14 T cell receptor beta chains came from one sample sequenced in a study of a mutant IDH1 vaccine in newly diagnosed glioma. For these receptors, no antigen is known. Data came from immunoSEQ multiplex PCR; TCRdb stores just in-frame clones and leaves some out. The profile shows about 69,000 clones, around 90% of them singletons. Sample time point: week 35, safety follow-up. The investigators gave 300 ug of mutant IDH1 20-mer peptide in each vaccine dose, together with topical imiquimod. Sample: PBMCs, taken from a glioma patient whose treatment included an IDH1 peptide vaccine. These receptor sequences come from a man aged 25-40 years with glioma.

This chain links TRBV7-9 with TRBJ1-2; 10 bases match TRBD1. Germline-derived CDR1 and CDR2 are SEHNR and FQNEAQ (reference sequence). CDR3 length: 16 amino acids. The junction had 7 bases not matched to a gene; V was cut back by 2 bases and J by 4 bases. In DNA, the CDR3 is TGTGCCAGCAGCTTACCGGGACAGGGGTCGATCTATGGCTACACCTTC. Translation: CASSLPGQGSIYGYTF.

This chain connects TRBV25-1 to TRBJ2-3, with D possibly being TRBD1 (5 bases). Trimming left V 1 base short and J 1 base short, with 9 bases between. The CDR3 sequence is 15 residues long. The germline CDR1 and CDR2 sequences are MGHDK and SYGVNS. The CDR3 spells CASSEFDRRTDTQYF. Written as DNA, the CDR3 is TGTGCCAGCAGTGAATTCGACAGACGCACAGATACGCAGTATTTT.

This clone was counted between two and nine times. The gene calls are TRBV18 and TRBJ1-1; TRBD1 is a possible D gene (5 bases). This CDR3 has 14 amino acids. V gave up 4 bases and J gave up 5 bases, with 14 bases separating them. The germline CDR1 and CDR2 sequences are KGHSH and LQKENI. Here the CDR3 DNA reads TGTGCCAGCTCACGTGGGACGGACAAGACTGAAGCTTTCTTT. Its translation: CASSRGTDKTEAFF.

The chain joins TRBV6-6 to TRBJ1-1; D gene ambiguous. V was trimmed by 6 bases and J by 7 bases, leaving 18 bases between them. The germline V gene encodes CDR1 MNHNY and CDR2 SVGAGI (reference sequence). The CDR3 covers 14 residues. The CDR3 sequence: CASSPQVYGVEAFF. Written as DNA, the CDR3 is TGTGCCAGCAGCCCTCAGGTGTATGGTGTTGAAGCTTTCTTT.

The J gene is TRBJ2-1, the V gene TRBV7-7; TRBD2 aligns across 9 bases. J was trimmed by 4 bases and V by 5 bases; bases with no gene match: 6. This CDR3 region has 15 residues. Germline assignment: CDR1 SSHAT and CDR2 FNYEAQ (reference sequence). This CDR3 is CASSAGLASYNEQFF. Written as DNA, the CDR3 is TGTGCCAGCAGCGCCGGACTAGCGTCGTACAATGAGCAGTTCTTC.

The V and J genes are TRBV4-2 and TRBJ2-5; D is uncertain. The CDR3 has 12 amino acids. The V and J ends lost 0 bases and 5 bases respectively, with 4 bases between them. Germline CDR1 is LGHNA and CDR2 is YNFKEQ. CDR3 nucleotide sequence: TGTGCCAGCAGCCAAGACAGGGAGACCCAGTACTTC. It codes for CASSQDRETQYF.

The chain combines TRBV6-6 with TRBJ1-1; the D gene is possibly TRBD1 (6 bases). This CDR3 spans 12 amino acids. Trimming cost V 5 bases and J 4 bases, with 8 bases left between them. Germline V gene lookup returns CDR1 MNHNY and CDR2 SVGAGI (reference sequence). CDR3 sequence (DNA): TGTGCCAGCAGTCTACAGGGCACTGAAGCTTTCTTT. The encoded protein is CASSLQGTEAFF.

This clone was seen more than once but under ten times. V is TRBV4-2 and J is TRBJ2-7; D gene unclear. The V gene's germline CDR1 is LGHNA and CDR2 YNFKEQ. This CDR3 region has 15 residues. Trimming took off 0 bases at V and 2 bases at J, with 11 bases between the two ends. As DNA, the CDR3 is TGTGCCAGCAGCCAAGAGGCGGCAGGTCCCTACGAGCAGTACTTC. Its protein product is CASSQEAAGPYEQYF.

The rearrangement links TRBV2 to TRBJ2-5, with TRBD2 identical over 7 bases. Germline CDR1 and CDR2: SNHLY and FYNNEI. There are 15 residues in the CDR3. V shed 4 bases and J 5 bases; nucleotides not matched to a gene: 10. The chain's CDR3 is CASSALAGAGETQYF. The CDR3 bases are TGTGCCAGCAGTGCTCTTGCGGGAGCAGGGGAGACCCAGTACTTC.

The chain combines TRBV11-2 with TRBJ1-6; tentative D call: TRBD1 (6 bases). This CDR3 is 17 amino acids long. Trimming stripped 2 bases from V and 5 bases from J, with 16 bases between. Germline-derived CDR1 and CDR2 are SGHAT and FQNNGV. The chain's CDR3 is CASSLFEGEGDNSPLHF. DNA of the CDR3: TGTGCCAGCAGCTTATTCGAGGGGGAAGGAGATAATTCACCCCTCCACTTT.

The rearrangement joins TRBV9 to TRBJ2-3; 8 bases line up with TRBD1. The V gene end was trimmed by 1 base and the J gene end by 6 bases; junction bases not matched to a gene: 13. This CDR3 has 17 amino acids. Germline assignment: CDR1 SGDLS and CDR2 YYNGEE. CDR3 nucleotide sequence: TGTGCCAGCAGCGTACAGTTTTCAGGGGGCGAAGAGGATACGCAGTATTTT. Protein: CASSVQFSGGEEDTQYF.

The rearrangement uses TRBV7-2 and TRBJ1-2; weak D call: TRBD1 (5 bases). The V and J ends lost 4 bases and 8 bases respectively, with 17 bases between them. The germline gives CDR1 SGHTA, CDR2 FQGNSA. CDR3 length equals 14 residues. The chain's CDR3 is CASSSRGRDGGYTF. For the CDR3, the DNA is TGTGCCAGCAGCTCGAGGGGCCGGGACGGAGGCTACACCTTC.

The rearrangement uses TRBV30 and TRBJ1-1; 10 nucleotides line up with TRBD1. Germline CDR1 and CDR2: GTSNPN and SVGIG (reference sequence). V gave up 2 bases and J gave up 10 bases; unmatched junction bases: 10. The CDR3 has 14 amino acids. DNA for the CDR3: TGTGCCTGGAGTCCCGGGACAGGGGAGTTTCGAGCTTTCTTT. It encodes CAWSPGTGEFRAFF. The whole variable domain, remainder taken from reference TRBV30 and TRBJ1-1, is SQTIHQWPATLVQPVGSPLSLECTVEGTSNPNLYWYRQAAGRGLQLLFYSVGIGQISSEVPQNLSASRPQDRQFILSSKKLLLSDSGFYLCAWSPGTGEFRAFFGQGTRLTVV.

V gene TRBV11-3 combines with J gene TRBJ1-3; D gene unclear. The CDR3 runs 13 residues. From germline, CDR1 is SGHNT and CDR2 YENEEA. The V end lost 0 bases, the J end lost 2 bases, and 2 bases lay between the germline ends. CDR3 amino acids: CASSLEPGNTIYF. The CDR3 DNA is TGTGCCAGCAGCTTAGAGCCTGGAAACACCATATATTTT.